The T cell receptor beta chain described here comes from a study of blood T cell repertoires in COVID-19. Study at large: The United States, Italy and Spain were the sources of the acute and convalescent COVID-19 samples.

Cohort assignment relied on participant-reported clinical history. Symptom resolution, clearance, or two negative PCRs marked the recovered donors of Cohort 3. In the study's own analysis: Amplifying reference gene primers gave estimates of nucleated cell counts. Profiled with immunoSEQ multiplex PCR; TCRdb holds only in-frame clones, not every one. The DNA was the basis for D and trimming; V, J and clone size are from that table. The sample carries around 390,000 clones, 87% recorded once. The V gene end was trimmed by 7 bases and the J gene end by 6 bases; junction bases not matched to a gene: 6. Germline V gives CDR1 MNHEY, CDR2 SVGAGI. The CDR3 is made up of 12 amino acids.

The chain links TRBV6-5 to TRBJ2-7; 7 bases are a match to TRBD1. The sequenced sample consisted of PBMCs or T cells enriched from blood (not recorded which). The TCR was taken from a woman in her forties or fifties who had recovered from COVID-19. This CDR3 is CASNRGGTEQYF. In DNA form, the CDR3 reads TGTGCCAGCAACCGAGGGGGCACCGAGCAGTACTTC.